This passage covers 32 T cell receptor beta chains from one sample sequenced in a study of T cells in Graves' hyperthyroidism and ophthalmopathy. Researchers took RNA transcripts and amplified the TCR beta CDR3 regions from them. The HTBI primer set served for first-round RT-PCR of the TCR CDR3. A single record per CDR3 protein comes from TCRdb applying MiXCR to the multiplex PCR reads. Of a few hundred thousand distinct CDR3 sequences in the sample, around 15% are singletons; the top ten hold almost 35%. Sequenced input: blood. These receptors were collected from a woman between 40 and 55 years old with Graves' ophthalmopathy.

This clonotype was counted at least ten times. The chain employs TRBV7-2 and TRBJ2-5; a possible D gene is TRBD1 (6 bases). Trimming shortened V by 5 bases and J by 5 bases, and 15 bases separated the two germline ends. Germline CDR1 SGHTA, CDR2 FQGNSA. The CDR3 spans 14 residues. The CDR3 loop reads CASSGAGVWETQYF. The CDR3 nucleotides are TGTGCCAGCAGCGGAGCAGGGGTTTGGGAGACCCAGTACTTC.

The chain uses TRBV19 and TRBJ1-5, with 12 bases aligning to TRBD1. The CDR3 covers 16 residues. Germline V CDR1 and CDR2: LNHDA, SQIVND (reference sequence). V lost 1 base to trimming and J lost 6 bases; unmatched junction nucleotides: 4. CDR3 bases: TGTGCCAGTAGTATAGTGGGGACAGGGGGCATTCAGCCCCAGCATTTT. The encoded protein is CASSIVGTGGIQPQHF.

This clonotype has more than one count but fewer than ten. V usage is TRBV30 and J usage is TRBJ2-3; 10 bases are shared with TRBD2. Germline V gives CDR1 GTSNPN, CDR2 SVGIG (reference sequence). V gave up 3 bases and J gave up 4 bases; unmatched junction bases: 10. The CDR3 sequence is 16 residues long. The CDR3 sequence: CAWSWEGSGRADTQYF. The CDR3 DNA follows: TGTGCCTGGAGCTGGGAAGGAAGCGGGAGGGCAGATACGCAGTATTTT.

This clonotype was counted only a few times. The chain uses TRBV19 and TRBJ2-7; no definite D call. The CDR3 has 13 amino acids. V was clipped by 6 bases and J by 4 bases, with 13 bases between them. Per the germline V gene, CDR1 is LNHDA and CDR2 is SQIVND (reference sequence). CDR3 in amino acids: CASSYNMGYEQYF. Here the CDR3 DNA reads TGTGCCAGTAGCTATAACATGGGTTACGAGCAGTACTTC.

The sample holds many counts of this clonotype. The gene calls are TRBV20-1 and TRBJ2-1; tentative D call: TRBD2 (5 bases). This CDR3 has 16 residues. V was cut by 0 bases and J by 0 bases, with 12 bases left in between. Germline loops: CDR1 DFQATT, CDR2 SNEGSKA (reference sequence). This CDR3 reads CSARDLASSSYNEQFF. In nucleotides, the CDR3 is TGCAGTGCTAGAGATCTGGCTAGCAGCTCCTACAATGAGCAGTTCTTC.

Note on this clonotype: A much larger clone sits a single nucleotide away, making a read error possible. This sequence joins TRBV24-1 and TRBJ2-1, with D perhaps matching TRBD1 (6 bases). The CDR3 extends over 15 amino acids. Germline assignment: CDR1 KGHDR and CDR2 SFDVKD. In DNA, the CDR3 is TGTGCCACCAGTGACCCGGGACACCAAGGCGATGAGCAGCTCTTC. Translation: CATSDPGHQGDEQLF.

In this sample, this clonotype turned up many times. The chain uses TRBV20-1 and TRBJ2-3, with 7 bases identical to TRBD2. The germline V gene has CDR1 DFQATT and CDR2 SNEGSKA (reference sequence). The CDR3 runs 14 residues. The ends lost 3 bases at V and 5 bases at J; junction bases unmatched: 8. CDR3: CSASLASGGDTQYF. The DNA of the CDR3 is TGCAGTGCTAGTCTAGCCTCGGGGGGAGATACGCAGTATTTT.

This clonotype was found many times. V gene TRBV6-1 combines with J gene TRBJ2-1; 7 nucleotides line up with TRBD2. The germline V gene has CDR1 MNHNS and CDR2 SASEGT. The CDR3 length is 17 residues. The V and J ends lost 5 bases and 0 bases, in that order; junction bases with no gene match: 10. DNA of the CDR3: TGTGCCAGCAGTCGAGTACCAGCGGGGAGCTCCTACAATGAGCAGTTCTTC. Translating gives CASSRVPAGSSYNEQFF.

V gene TRBV24-1 combines with J gene TRBJ2-3; perhaps TRBD2 as D (6 bases). The CDR3 is 16 amino acids. CDR1 KGHDR and CDR2 SFDVKD come from the germline V gene. V shed 0 bases and J shed 7 bases, with 16 bases lying between them. Here the CDR3 DNA reads TGTGCCACCAGTGATTTGGCCGAGGAGGGGTTGAATACGCAGTATTTT. It specifies CATSDLAEEGLNTQYF.

The table lists this clonotype with many counts. The chain couples TRBV2 to TRBJ2-7; the D gene is possibly TRBD1 (6 bases). The CDR3 is 15 amino acids. The germline gives CDR1 SNHLY, CDR2 FYNNEI. The germline V and J ends were trimmed by 0 bases and 7 bases, with 16 bases remaining between them. The DNA for the CDR3 is TGTGCCAGCAGTGAAGCCGGGACACCTCTCTGGGAGCAGTACTTC. This sequence encodes CASSEAGTPLWEQYF.

This clonotype was seen more than once but under ten times. V usage is TRBV18 and J usage is TRBJ2-2; D not certain. Looked up from germline, CDR1 is KGHSH and CDR2 is LQKENI. Trimming shortened V by 2 bases and J by 4 bases, and 14 bases separated the two germline ends. CDR3 length: 16 amino acids. The CDR3 region has the DNA TGTGCCAGCTCACCAAGGGTAGTGTCGGGCACCGGGGAGCTGTTTTTT. This encodes CASSPRVVSGTGELFF.

Many counts were recorded for this clonotype. The genes are TRBV20-1 and TRBJ2-5, with D maybe TRBD1 (5 bases). Trimming cost V 1 base and J 3 bases, with 12 bases left between them. The V gene's germline CDR1 is DFQATT and CDR2 SNEGSKA (reference sequence). The CDR3 has 14 residues. Here the CDR3 reads CSARGEKGEETQYF. The DNA of the CDR3 is TGCAGTGCTAGAGGCGAGAAAGGGGAAGAGACCCAGTACTTC.

The chain carries TRBV2 and TRBJ2-2, with 13 bases aligning to TRBD2. CDR1 is SNHLY, CDR2 FYNNEI, per germline. The CDR3 has 18 amino acids. The junction had 9 bases not matched to a gene; V was cut back by 6 bases and J by 2 bases. The DNA of the CDR3 is TGTGCCAGCAGCCATCTTTCGGGACTAGCGGGAAACACCGGGGAGCTGTTTTTT. This translates into CASSHLSGLAGNTGELFF. The full variable domain, in which reference TRBV2 and TRBJ2-2 provide the parts outside the CDR3, is EPEVTQTPSHQVTQMGQEVILRCVPISNHLYFYWYRQILGQKVEFLVSFYNNEISEKSEIFDDQFSVERPDGSNFTLKIRSTKLEDSAMYFCASSHLSGLAGNTGELFFGEGSRLTVL.

This clonotype was recorded at least ten times. This chain joins TRBV12-3 or TRBV12-4 and TRBJ2-7; weak D call: TRBD1 (6 bases). Trimming left V 6 bases short and J 5 bases short, with 11 bases between. CDR3 length: 12 amino acids. The CDR3 loop is CASSPGTNEQYF. DNA of the CDR3: TGTGCCAGCAGCCCCGGGACAAACGAGCAGTACTTC.

CDR3 nucleotides: TGCGCCAGCAGTAAGAAATCGAACACTGAAGCTTTCTTT. It yields the protein CASSKKSNTEAFF. The rearrangement uses TRBV10-1 and TRBJ1-1; no clear D. This CDR3 contains 13 residues. From germline, CDR1 is WNHNN and CDR2 SYGVQD (reference sequence). With 5 bases removed from V and 1 base from J, the gap between germline ends came to 8 bases.

This chain links TRBV11-2 with TRBJ2-3, with 8 nucleotides matching TRBD2. The CDR3 is 18 amino acids. Looked up from germline, CDR1 is SGHAT and CDR2 is FQNNGV. V lost 1 base to trimming and J lost 3 bases; unmatched junction nucleotides: 12. The CDR3 coding sequence is TGTGCCAGCAGCTTAGTGAATCTAGCGGGTCGGCCTACAGATACGCAGTATTTT. Its protein product is CASSLVNLAGRPTDTQYF.

Regarding this clonotype: This could be a read error, since a much larger clone is one nucleotide away. The chain links TRBV7-9 to TRBJ2-2; 8 bases are shared with TRBD1. Losses at the gene ends were 5 bases for V and 1 base for J; bases not matched to a gene: 9. The CDR3 contains 17 residues. Germline CDR1 and CDR2: SEHNR and FQNEAQ (reference sequence). The CDR3 DNA is TGTGCCAGCAGCCGGACAGGGTTGTCGGTGAACACCGGGGAGCTGTTTTTT. Amino acid sequence: CASSRTGLSVNTGELFF.

This clonotype was found many times. The V call is TRBV19, the J call TRBJ2-3; no clear D gene. V lost 3 bases, J lost 6 bases, and 10 bases lay in between. Germline V CDR1 and CDR2: LNHDA, SQIVND (reference sequence). This CDR3 comprises 13 residues. CDR3 DNA: TGTGCCAGTAGTATCGGCATTACGGATACGCAGTATTTT. This translates into CASSIGITDTQYF.

At least ten counts were recorded for this clonotype. The chain combines TRBV19 with TRBJ2-3; 10 bases line up with TRBD2. The V segment lost 5 bases and the J segment 2 bases; nucleotides outside the gene matches: 4. Germline-derived CDR1 and CDR2 are LNHDA and SQIVND (reference sequence). The CDR3 has 15 residues. The CDR3 DNA sequence: TGTGCCAGTAGTCCGACTAGCGGGTACACAGATACGCAGTATTTT. Translation gives CASSPTSGYTDTQYF.

This chain connects TRBV19 to TRBJ2-7; 7 bases fit TRBD1. CDR1 LNHDA and CDR2 SQIVND come from the germline V gene (reference sequence). This CDR3 has 14 residues. Unmatched junction bases numbered 8, after V lost 8 bases and J lost 1 base. The CDR3 DNA reads as TGTGCCAGTCACTCTACAGGGGAATCCTACGAGCAGTACTTC. This sequence encodes CASHSTGESYEQYF.

This clonotype was counted many times. The gene calls are TRBV12-3 or TRBV12-4 and TRBJ2-2, with a possible D match to TRBD1 (6 bases). The V gene lost 3 bases and the J gene lost 6 bases, with 8 bases spanning the gap. CDR3 length: 13 amino acids. This CDR3 reads CASSFWGPGELFF. DNA for the CDR3: TGTGCCAGCAGTTTCTGGGGGCCCGGGGAGCTGTTTTTT.

This clonotype was detected many times. This chain connects TRBV28 to TRBJ2-5, with 7 bases identical to TRBD1. The V gene's germline CDR1 is MDHEN and CDR2 SYDVKM. Trimming at V came to 6 bases and at J to 5 bases, leaving 9 bases not matched to a gene. The CDR3 is made up of 14 amino acids. CDR3 sequence reads: CASSIGGGWETQYF. In nucleotides, the CDR3 is TGTGCCAGCAGCATAGGGGGCGGGTGGGAGACCCAGTACTTC.

V gene TRBV28 combines with J gene TRBJ2-7, with a possible D match to TRBD2 (5 bases). This CDR3 has 15 amino acids. Trimming left V 4 bases short and J 3 bases short, with 16 bases between. CDR1 and CDR2 from the germline V gene are MDHEN and SYDVKM. Here the CDR3 reads CASSSDSHNNYEQYF. Written as DNA, the CDR3 is TGTGCCAGCAGTTCGGACTCACACAATAACTACGAGCAGTACTTC. The variable domain in full, completed from reference TRBV28 and TRBJ2-7, reads DVKVTQSSRYLVKRTGEKVFLECVQDMDHENMFWYRQDPGLGLRLIYFSYDVKMKEKGDIPEGYSVSREKKERFSLILESASTNQTSMYLCASSSDSHNNYEQYFGPGTRLTVT.

This clonotype has a count of ten or more. The rearrangement uses TRBV7-9 and TRBJ1-3; D remains unclear. V was cut by 5 bases and J by 0 bases, with 8 bases left in between. Germline V gene lookup returns CDR1 SEHNR and CDR2 FQNEAQ (reference sequence). The CDR3 extends over 14 amino acids. The chain's CDR3 is CASSDSGSGNTIYF. CDR3 DNA sequence: TGTGCCAGCAGCGACTCAGGCTCTGGAAACACCATATATTTT.

This clonotype was observed a handful of times. The rearrangement uses TRBV19 and TRBJ2-7; D is perhaps TRBD1 or TRBD2 (5 bases each). Per the germline V gene, CDR1 is LNHDA and CDR2 is SQIVND (reference sequence). Trimming pared 9 bases from V and 9 bases from J, leaving 12 bases between. The CDR3 length is 10 residues. CDR3 sequence (DNA): TGTGCCAGAGGGATGAGGGGGCAGTACTTC. Translation: CARGMRGQYF.

The chain employs TRBV5-1 and TRBJ1-5; 9 positions match TRBD1. Germline-derived CDR1 and CDR2 are SGHRS and YFSETQ. This CDR3 is 14 amino acids long. The junction had 5 bases not matched to a gene; V was cut back by 4 bases and J by 6 bases. The CDR3 sequence: CASSEGTGSQPQHF. The CDR3 nucleotides are TGCGCCAGCAGCGAGGGGACAGGGAGTCAGCCCCAGCATTTT.

The table lists this clonotype with many counts. At one boundary the junction diverges from the germline segment, which might be a read error. This chain joins TRBV2 and TRBJ2-3, with D hard to call. The CDR3 sequence is 12 residues long. Looked up from germline, CDR1 is SNHLY and CDR2 is FYNNEI. The DNA for the CDR3 is TGTGCCAGCAGCCTTACCACAGCTACGCAGTATTTT. Its translation is CASSLTTATQYF.

This clonotype was counted only a few times. The chain uses TRBV6-1 and TRBJ1-5, with D unresolved. The CDR3 loop spans 13 amino acids. CDR1 is MNHNS, CDR2 SASEGT, per germline. V shed 2 bases and J shed 4 bases, with 6 bases lying between them. CDR3 amino acids: CASSELVNQPQHF. The CDR3 region has the DNA TGTGCCAGCAGTGAACTGGTTAATCAGCCCCAGCATTTT.

The sample holds many counts of this clonotype. The CDR3 DNA is TGTGCCACCAGTGACCCGGTTTGGCCCTTTGGCACAGATACGCAGTATTTT. Amino acids: CATSDPVWPFGTDTQYF. This chain uses TRBV24-1 with TRBJ2-3; D gene ambiguous. The germline gives CDR1 KGHDR, CDR2 SFDVKD. The CDR3 totals 17 residues. The V gene lost 4 bases and the J gene lost 1 base, with 17 bases spanning the gap.

At least ten counts were recorded for this clonotype. This CDR3 is CSATPAGEQFF. The CDR3 DNA follows: TGCAGTGCTACCCCGGCGGGTGAGCAGTTCTTC. V is TRBV20-1 and J is TRBJ2-1, with D maybe TRBD2 (5 bases). The V and J ends lost 4 bases and 9 bases respectively, with 10 bases between them. Germline V gives CDR1 DFQATT, CDR2 SNEGSKA (reference sequence). The CDR3 spans 11 residues.

This clonotype was seen ten or more times. This chain connects TRBV20-1 to TRBJ2-3; 7 bases align to TRBD2. CDR3 length: 14 residues. The V gene's germline CDR1 is DFQATT and CDR2 SNEGSKA (reference sequence). Here the CDR3 DNA reads TGCAGCATCGTCGGGGGAGGGAAAGCAGATACGCAGTATTTT. Translation: CSIVGGGKADTQYF.

The chain recombines TRBV20-1 with TRBJ1-6; the D is unclear. The CDR3 sequence is 13 residues long. Germline CDR1 and CDR2: DFQATT and SNEGSKA (reference sequence). V gave up 6 bases and J gave up 10 bases, with 16 bases separating them. The CDR3, as DNA: TGCAGTGCCCGACGGGATAATCCCTCACCCCTCCACTTT. Its translation: CSARRDNPSPLHF.